The clone carrying this T cell receptor beta chain was seen a few times. Antigen: not known. Sorted CD4+ subsets: naive, central memory, regulatory, stem cell-like memory (CD45RO/CCR7/CD25/CD127/CD95/CD27 panel). The data were taken from a study of beta chain features in type 1 diabetes. The wider study: Cells sorted and examined across all samples totaled approximately 100,000,000. The study's findings and limits: VDJ junctions from patients with type 1 diabetes contained fewer insertions and more deletions. Among all four CD4+ subsets, Type 1 diabetes patients had TCRB CDR3s that were moderately but significantly shorter.

Expressed TCRB transcripts were sequenced because the entire RNA isolate underwent reverse transcription. Sequenced by immunoSEQ multiplex PCR; TCRdb stores in-frame clones only, minus some. The table includes approximately 730,000 clones, around 15% detected once. The V and J ends lost 7 bases and 4 bases respectively, with 11 bases between them. The germline V gene encodes CDR1 MNHNY and CDR2 SVGAGI (reference sequence). The CDR3 extends over 13 amino acids. The chain links TRBV6-6 to TRBJ1-5; a possible D gene is TRBD1 (5 bases). Sequencing used naive CD4+ T cells from blood. The clonotype was recovered from a man between 18 and 29 years old with type 1 diabetes. The CDR3, as DNA: TGTGCCAGCACCCCGGCAGGGAATCAGCCCCAGCATTTT. It encodes CASTPAGNQPQHF.